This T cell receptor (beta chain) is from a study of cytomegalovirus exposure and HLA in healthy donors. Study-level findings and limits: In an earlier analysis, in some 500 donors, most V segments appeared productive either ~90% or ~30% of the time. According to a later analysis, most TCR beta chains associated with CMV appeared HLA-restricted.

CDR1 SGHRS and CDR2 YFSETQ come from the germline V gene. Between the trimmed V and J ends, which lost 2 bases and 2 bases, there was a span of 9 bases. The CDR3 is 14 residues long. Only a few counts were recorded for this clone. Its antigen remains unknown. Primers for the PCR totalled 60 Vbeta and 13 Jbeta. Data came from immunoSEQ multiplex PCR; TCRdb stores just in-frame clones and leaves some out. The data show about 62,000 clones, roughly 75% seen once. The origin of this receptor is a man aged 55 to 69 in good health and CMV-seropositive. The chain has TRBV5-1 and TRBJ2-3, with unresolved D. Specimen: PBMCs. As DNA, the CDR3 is TGCGCCAGCAGCTTAGTGCCTAACACAGATACGCAGTATTTT. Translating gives CASSLVPNTDTQYF.